This note documents a single T cell receptor beta chain sequence. The sample originates from a study of T cell changes during pregnancy in multiple sclerosis. Assay: immunoSEQ multiplex PCR; the TCRdb copy retains only in-frame clones and omits some. Of some 74,000 clones listed, roughly 89% were seen once; the top ten hold roughly 3.7%. The CDR3 length is 14 residues. V trimming: 5 bases; J trimming: 8 bases; junction bases outside the gene matches: 6. Germline-derived CDR1 and CDR2 are SGHAT and FQDESV (reference sequence). Sequenced here: peripheral blood, sampled after pregnancy. This chain connects TRBV11-1 to TRBJ2-7, with TRBD2 identical over 13 bases. The sequence was obtained from a female donor in good health, enrolled as a control in a pregnancy study. CDR3 nucleotides: TGTGCCAGCAGCCCTCGGACTAGCGGGAGTAAGCAGTACTTC. Its translation: CASSPRTSGSKQYF. Filled out from reference TRBV11-1 and TRBJ2-7, the complete variable domain reads EAEVAQSPRYKITEKSQAVAFWCDPISGHATLYWYRQILGQGPELLVQFQDESVVDDSQLPKDRFSAERLKGVDSTLKIQPAELGDSAMYLCASSPRTSGSKQYFGPGTRLTVT.